The clone carrying this T cell receptor beta chain was seen ten or more times. Additional DNA sequences in this sample encode the identical CDR3. Germline V gene lookup returns CDR1 MNHNS and CDR2 SASEGT. V dropped 2 bases and J dropped 2; count of bases not matched to a gene: 3. This CDR3 region has 15 residues. This sample was included in a study of shared clonotypes between healthy human individuals. TCRdb's table, derived via immunoSEQ multiplex PCR, lists solely in-frame clones and lacks some. The sample holds some 95,000 clones, around 67% seen once. This sequence originates from a man aged 30-40 years in good health. The sequenced sample consisted of memory CD8+ T cells sorted from blood. Specified subset: CD45RO+ cells pooled with CCR7-negative TemRA cells. This chain links TRBV6-1 with TRBJ2-7, with TRBD2 matching 10 bases. The CDR3 is CASSERLAGAYEQYF. CDR3 DNA sequence: TGTGCCAGCAGTGAAAGGCTAGCGGGAGCCTACGAGCAGTACTTC.